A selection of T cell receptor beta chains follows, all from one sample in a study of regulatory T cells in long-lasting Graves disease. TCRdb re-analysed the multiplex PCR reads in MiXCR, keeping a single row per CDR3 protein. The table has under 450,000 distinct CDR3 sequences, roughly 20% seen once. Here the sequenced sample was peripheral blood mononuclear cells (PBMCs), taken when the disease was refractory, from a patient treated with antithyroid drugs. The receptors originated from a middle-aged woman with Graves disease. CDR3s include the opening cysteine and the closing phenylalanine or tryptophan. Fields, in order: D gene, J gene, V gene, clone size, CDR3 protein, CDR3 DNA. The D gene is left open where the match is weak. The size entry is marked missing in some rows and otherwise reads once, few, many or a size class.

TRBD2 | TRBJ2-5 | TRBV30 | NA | CAWSVSTSATRETQYF | TGTGCCTGGAGTGTTTCGACTAGCGCGACCCGGGAGACCCAGTACTTC
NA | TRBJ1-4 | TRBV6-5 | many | CASSYSGLGRFNEKLFF | TGTGCCAGCAGTTACAGCGGCCTTGGCAGGTTTAATGAAAAACTGTTTTTT
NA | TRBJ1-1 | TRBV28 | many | CASSTDFSTLNTEAFF | TGTGCCAGCAGCACAGACTTCTCGACATTGAACACTGAAGCTTTCTTT
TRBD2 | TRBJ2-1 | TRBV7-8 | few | CASSLALRTRYNEQFF | TGTGCCAGCAGCTTAGCGCTCAGGACTAGATACAATGAGCAGTTCTTC
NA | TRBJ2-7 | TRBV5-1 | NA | CASSLLGGRASEQYF | TGCGCCAGCAGCCTCTTAGGGGGGAGGGCCTCTGAGCAGTACTTC
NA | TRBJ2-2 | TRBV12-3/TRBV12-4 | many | CASSFTSSVNGELFF | TGTGCCAGCAGTTTCACATCCAGCGTTAACGGGGAGCTGTTTTTT
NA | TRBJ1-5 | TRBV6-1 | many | CASRGRGASQPQHF | TGTGCCAGCAGGGGCAGGGGCGCGAGTCAGCCCCAGCATTTT
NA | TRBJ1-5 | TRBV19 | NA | CASNLSRGRYSNQPQHF | TGTGCCAGTAACTTGAGCAGGGGTAGATATAGCAATCAGCCCCAGCATTTT
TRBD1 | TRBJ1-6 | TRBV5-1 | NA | CASSFSGTALAPLHF | TGCGCCAGCAGCTTCTCCGGGACAGCCCTAGCGCCCCTCCACTTT
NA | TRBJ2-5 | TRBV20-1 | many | CSAMVGAQETQYF | TGCAGTGCTATGGTGGGGGCTCAAGAGACCCAGTACTTC
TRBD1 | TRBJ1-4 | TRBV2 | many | CASSGTGYEKLFF | TGTGCCAGCTCCGGGACAGGGTATGAAAAACTGTTTTTT
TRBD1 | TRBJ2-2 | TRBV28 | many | CASTQGMLTGELFF | TGTGCCAGTACACAGGGGATGTTGACCGGGGAGCTGTTTTTT
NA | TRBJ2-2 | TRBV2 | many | CASSYQKNTGELFF | TGTGCCAGCAGTTATCAGAAAAACACCGGGGAGCTGTTTTTT
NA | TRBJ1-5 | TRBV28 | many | CASSLEQLPREAQPQHF | TGTGCCAGCAGTTTGGAACAGTTGCCCAGGGAGGCTCAGCCCCAGCATTTT
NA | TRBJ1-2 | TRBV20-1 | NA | CSASMAGFYGYTF | TGCAGTGCTAGTATGGCAGGGTTCTATGGCTACACCTTC
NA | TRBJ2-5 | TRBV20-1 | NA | CSAWTLIPETQYF | TGCAGTGCGTGGACTCTCATCCCGGAGACCCAGTACTTC
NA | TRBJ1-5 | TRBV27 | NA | CASSPRGGVQPQHF | TGTGCCAGCAGTCCGAGGGGGGGCGTTCAGCCCCAGCATTTT
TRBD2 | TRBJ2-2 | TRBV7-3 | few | CASSRWPSGTTGELFF | TGTGCCAGCAGCCGGTGGCCTAGCGGGACCACCGGGGAGCTGTTTTTT
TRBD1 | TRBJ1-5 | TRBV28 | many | CASNTGESRNQPQHF | TGTGCCAGCAACACAGGGGAGAGTCGCAATCAGCCCCAGCATTTT
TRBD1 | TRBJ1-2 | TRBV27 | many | CASSFGGQGSWGYTF | TGTGCCAGCAGTTTCGGGGGACAGGGCTCATGGGGCTACACCTTC
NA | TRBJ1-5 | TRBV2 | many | CASSNRDSYNQPQHF | TGTGCCAGCAGTAACAGAGACAGCTACAATCAGCCCCAGCATTTT
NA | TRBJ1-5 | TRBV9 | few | CASSEGRGLKPQHF | TGTGCCAGCAGCGAGGGTAGGGGTCTGAAGCCCCAGCATTTT
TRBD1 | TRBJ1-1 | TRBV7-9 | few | CASSLPGDRGNTEAFF | TGTGCCAGCAGCCTCCCTGGGGACAGGGGGAACACTGAAGCTTTCTTT
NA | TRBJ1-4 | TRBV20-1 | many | CSALGGTNEKLFF | TGCAGTGCACTGGGCGGGACTAATGAAAAACTGTTTTTT
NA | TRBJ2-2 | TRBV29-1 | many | CSAGRANTGELFF | TGCAGCGCTGGCCGAGCGAACACCGGGGAGCTGTTTTTT
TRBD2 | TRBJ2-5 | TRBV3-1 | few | CASSSRTSGKVQETQYF | TGTGCCAGCAGCTCACGGACTAGCGGGAAGGTTCAAGAGACCCAGTACTTC
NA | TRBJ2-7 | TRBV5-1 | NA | CASSLAGNSYEQYF | TGCGCCAGCAGCTTGGCTGGCAACTCCTACGAGCAGTACTTC
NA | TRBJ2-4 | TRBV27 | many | CASTSFGSGKNIQYF | TGTGCCAGCACCTCTTTTGGGTCAGGGAAAAACATTCAGTACTTC
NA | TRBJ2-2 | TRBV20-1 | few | CSARAGTLSTGELFF | TGCAGTGCTAGAGCGGGAACGCTTAGCACCGGGGAGCTGTTTTTT
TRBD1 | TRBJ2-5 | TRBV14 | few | CASSQDPGGQETQYF | TGTGCCAGCAGCCAAGACCCAGGGGGCCAAGAGACCCAGTACTTC
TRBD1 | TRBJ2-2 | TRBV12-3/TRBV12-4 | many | CASSPGQGRFTGELFF | TGTGCCAGCAGTCCAGGACAGGGAAGGTTTACCGGGGAGCTGTTTTTT
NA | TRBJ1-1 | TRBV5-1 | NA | CASRGRGANTEAFF | TGCGCCAGCAGGGGTCGGGGGGCGAACACTGAAGCTTTCTTT
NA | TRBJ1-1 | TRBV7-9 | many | CASSASFAEAFF | TGTGCCAGCAGCGCCTCCTTTGCTGAAGCTTTCTTT
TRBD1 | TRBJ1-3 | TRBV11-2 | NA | CASSSTRPGQGSGNTIYF | TGTGCCAGCAGCTCCACCCGTCCGGGACAGGGCTCTGGAAACACCATATATTTT
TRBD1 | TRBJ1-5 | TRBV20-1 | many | CSAPDRVGQPQHF | TGCAGTGCTCCCGACAGGGTTGGCCAGCCCCAGCATTTT
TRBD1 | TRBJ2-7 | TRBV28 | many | CASSALPGGSYEQYF | TGTGCCAGCAGTGCCCTCCCAGGGGGCAGCTACGAGCAGTACTTC
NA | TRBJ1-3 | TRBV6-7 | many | CASTDSESSGNTIYF | TGTGCCAGCACCGATTCAGAGAGCTCTGGAAACACCATATATTTT
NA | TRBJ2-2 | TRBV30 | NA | CAWRWSTGELFF | TGTGCCTGGAGATGGTCTACCGGGGAGCTGTTTTTT
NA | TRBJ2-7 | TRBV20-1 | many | CSAVDSNTYEQYF | TGCAGCGCCGTCGACAGTAACACTTACGAGCAGTACTTC
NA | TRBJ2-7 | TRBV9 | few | CASSVADAFNYEQYF | TGTGCCAGCAGCGTAGCCGACGCGTTTAACTACGAGCAGTACTTC
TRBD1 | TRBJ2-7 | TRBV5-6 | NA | CASTRRDRGSNYEQYF | TGTGCCAGCACCCGGCGGGACAGGGGTTCAAACTACGAGCAGTACTTC
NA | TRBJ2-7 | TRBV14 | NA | CASSQDCRGF | TGTGCCAGCAGCCAAGACTGTCGGGGGTTC
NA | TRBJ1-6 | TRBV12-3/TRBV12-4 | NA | CASRGGRTGTNSPLHF | TGTGCCAGCAGGGGCGGGAGAACAGGGACGAATTCACCCCTCCACTTT
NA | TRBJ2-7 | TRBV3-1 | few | CASSPGPRYEQYF | TGTGCCAGCAGCCCGGGACCACGCTACGAGCAGTACTTC
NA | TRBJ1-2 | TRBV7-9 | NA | CASSLERGASYGYTF | TGTGCCAGCAGCTTAGAGCGGGGCGCGTCCTATGGCTACACCTTC